Below are 14 T cell receptor beta chains sequenced from a single sample in a study of blood T cells in healthy people across ages (dated by TCRdb to between 2014 and 2016). The library was produced with 5' RACE. The instrument was an Illumina HiSeq 2500. A second PCR of roughly 7 to 11 cycles was run with a J-beta primer mix and a sample-barcoded 5' primer. The raw public data were reprocessed by TCRdb itself: fastp quality trimming at Q25, MiXCR clonotype calling, in-frame beta chains only. Entries that share a CDR3 protein sequence are merged under the most common genes and DNA. The sample has roughly 700,000 distinct CDR3 sequences on record, 20% to 30% of them singletons. 9.4% of the sample belongs to the ten largest clones. The sample was also linked to a second study, of T cells of mothers and their children.

Sequencing was performed on blood. These receptors were obtained from a boy aged 5-17 years in good health.

This clonotype has more than one count but fewer than ten. The gene calls are TRBV2 and TRBJ2-1; no definite D call. The end of the DNA aligns better with TRBJ2-5, so the J call may be wrong. The CDR3 spans 14 residues. Germline values: CDR1 SNHLY, CDR2 FYNNEI. As DNA, the CDR3 is TGTGCCAGCAGTGAACTAGGCCCCCAAGAGACCCAGTACTTC. Its protein product is CASSELGPQETQYF.

The rearrangement joins TRBV12-3 or TRBV12-4 to TRBJ2-1; TRBD2 matches 11 bases. The ends lost 7 bases at V and 8 bases at J; junction bases unmatched: 10. The CDR3 has 15 residues. CDR3 in DNA: TGTGCCAGCACTGTACTAGCGGGAGAGATGGATGAGCAGTTCTTC. This codes for CASTVLAGEMDEQFF.

The chain is built from TRBV15 and TRBJ1-5; D gene ambiguous. Germline CDR1 reads LNHNV; CDR2 reads YYDKDF (reference sequence). The CDR3 extends over 14 amino acids. V was trimmed by 4 bases and J by 1 base, leaving 8 bases between them. The CDR3 DNA is TGTGCCACCAGCAACCGGGCGAGCAATCAGCCCCAGCATTTT. Amino acid sequence: CATSNRASNQPQHF.

V is TRBV11-2 and J is TRBJ1-5; D is undetermined. CDR1 is SGHAT, CDR2 FQNNGV, per germline. V gave up 0 bases and J gave up 7 bases, with 13 bases separating them. This CDR3 comprises 15 residues. The CDR3 spells CASSLDSRVRQPQHF. The DNA for the CDR3 is TGTGCCAGCAGCTTAGATTCGAGGGTAAGGCAGCCCCAGCATTTT.

This rearrangement joins TRBV7-9 to TRBJ2-3; either TRBD1 or TRBD2 may supply D (5 bases each). Germline V gene data show CDR1 as SEHNR and CDR2 as FQNEAQ (reference sequence). Between the trimmed V and J ends, which lost 5 bases and 2 bases, there was a span of 11 bases. The CDR3 contains 14 residues. This CDR3 is CASSTWDDTDTQYF. Here the CDR3 DNA reads TGTGCCAGCAGCACCTGGGACGACACAGATACGCAGTATTTT.

The chain couples TRBV28 to TRBJ2-1; TRBD2 aligns across 12 bases. The CDR3 is 14 residues long. The germline gives CDR1 MDHEN, CDR2 SYDVKM. V gave up 7 bases and J gave up 8 bases; unmatched junction bases: 6. CDR3 in amino acids: CASIETSGSHEQFF. CDR3 sequence (DNA): TGTGCCAGCATCGAGACTAGCGGGAGCCATGAGCAGTTCTTC.

CDR3 nucleotide sequence: TGTGCCAGCGCGCTCCGTGGCCAGAGGTACAATGAGCAGTTCTTC. Translating it yields CASALRGQRYNEQFF. The rearrangement joins TRBV12-3 or TRBV12-4 to TRBJ2-1; no clear D gene. The V end was cut by 8 bases, the J end by 4 bases, with 18 bases between. This CDR3 has 15 amino acids.

The chain couples TRBV6-4 to TRBJ2-6; 7 bases are a match to TRBD2. V was clipped by 7 bases and J by 1 base; unmatched bases: 7. Germline lookup yields CDR1 MRHNA and CDR2 SNTAGT. The CDR3 is 16 amino acids. CDR3 protein: CASILADGSGANVLTF. The CDR3 region has the DNA TGTGCCAGCATCCTAGCGGATGGTTCTGGGGCCAACGTCCTGACTTTC.

The chain carries TRBV29-1 and TRBJ2-2; no clear D gene. The CDR3 spans 15 residues. The germline V gene encodes CDR1 SQVTM and CDR2 ANQGSEA. V shed 4 bases and J shed 3 bases, with 15 bases lying between them. CDR3 nucleotides: TGCAGCGTTGTGTCCGGAAGTAGGGACACCGGGGAGCTGTTTTTT. It encodes CSVVSGSRDTGELFF.

The chain recombines TRBV7-2 with TRBJ2-3; 7 bases line up with TRBD2. Germline-derived CDR1 and CDR2 are SGHTA and FQGNSA. The CDR3 sequence is 16 residues long. Trimming removed 2 bases from V and 4 bases from J; junction bases left unmatched: 9. The DNA of the CDR3 is TGTGCCAGCAGCTTATCGTTCAGCGGGATGGCAGATACGCAGTATTTT. This encodes CASSLSFSGMADTQYF.

This clonotype was seen only a few times. The CDR3 bases are TGCGCCAGCAGCCAAGGCGACAGGTCCTATGAGCAGTTCTTC. The encoded protein is CASSQGDRSYEQFF. The rearrangement uses TRBV4-1 and TRBJ2-5; the D gene is possibly TRBD1 (6 bases). Gene TRBJ2-1 matches the end of the DNA better, so the J call may be wrong. The CDR3 runs 14 residues. Germline V lookup: CDR1 MGHRA, CDR2 YSYEKL.

The chain uses TRBV7-8 and TRBJ1-3; 10 bases map to TRBD1. Germline trimming cut 8 bases from V and 2 bases from J; bases unmatched to any gene: 0. Germline CDR1 SGHVS, CDR2 FQNEAQ. The CDR3 runs 13 residues. CDR3 DNA: TGTGCCAGCGGGACAGGGGCTGGAAACACCATATATTTT. It encodes CASGTGAGNTIYF.

This chain links TRBV7-2 with TRBJ2-7, with D unresolved. The CDR3 length is 15 residues. The V gene lost 5 bases and the J gene lost 3 bases, with 17 bases spanning the gap. Germline assignment: CDR1 SGHTA and CDR2 FQGNSA. The CDR3 nucleotides read TGTGCCAGCAGCCCCGAGGCATCGGAAGTCTACGAGCAGTACTTC. It translates to CASSPEASEVYEQYF.

This clonotype was seen only a few times. The gene calls are TRBV5-6 and TRBJ2-7; 10 nucleotides align to TRBD2. Unmatched junction bases numbered 14, after V lost 0 bases and J lost 2 bases. Germline lookup yields CDR1 SGHDT and CDR2 YYEEEE. The CDR3 has 19 residues. The CDR3 here is CASSLAGLQRGGFTYEQYF. The CDR3 nucleotides are TGTGCCAGCAGCTTGGCAGGTCTCCAGCGGGGGGGATTTACCTACGAGCAGTACTTC. Filled out from reference TRBV5-6 and TRBJ2-7, the complete variable domain reads DAGVTQSPTHLIKTRGQQVTLRCSPKSGHDTVSWYQQALGQGPQFIFQYYEEEERQRGNFPDRFSGHQFPNYSSELNVNALLLGDSALYLCASSLAGLQRGGFTYEQYFGPGTRLTVT.